This T cell receptor beta chain was observed in a study of shared clonotypes between healthy human individuals. Study results and caveats: Across subsets, estimated richness was generally greater for naive than for memory populations.

Unmatched junction bases numbered 9, after V lost 1 base and J lost 0 bases. Looked up from germline, CDR1 is SGHTA and CDR2 is FQGNSA. This CDR3 is built from 17 residues. The repertoire was sequenced with immunoSEQ multiplex PCR; TCRdb's copy has only in-frame clones and lacks some. The sample yields roughly 1,000,000 clones, 78% seen once. In the case of this clone: The target antigen is unknown.

The chain links TRBV7-2 to TRBJ2-7, with 7 bases lining up with TRBD1. Specimen: memory CD4+ T cells from PBMCs. Subset noted: CD45RA-negative fraction. The sequence came from a man aged 18 to 29 in good health. Some clones in this sample may be carry-over from other donors' samples. The CDR3 region is CASSLGRGTGVSYEQYF. The CDR3 coding sequence is TGTGCCAGCAGCTTAGGTAGGGGCACAGGGGTCTCCTACGAGCAGTACTTC.